The source of this T cell receptor (beta chain) is a study of identifying expanded T cells in peripheral blood. Repertoires were generated with immunoSEQ multiplex PCR, while TCRdb's copy carries only in-frame clones and drops some. The sample lists under 150,000 clones, approximately 84% seen once, with approximately 3% in the top ten. The germline V gene encodes CDR1 SGHDT and CDR2 YYEEEE. This CDR3 spans 14 amino acids. Healthy donors had no documented immune events, such as infections, while sampled. This clonotype originated in a person aged 18-70 years in good health. The sample was blood. The chain is built from TRBV5-6 and TRBJ2-5; 7 nucleotides align to TRBD1. The J call could be wrong; TRBJ2-7 is a better fit for the DNA end. The CDR3 nucleotides are TGTGCCAGCAGCTACCCAGGGGGCTCCTACGAGCAGTACTTC. Translation gives CASSYPGGSYEQYF.